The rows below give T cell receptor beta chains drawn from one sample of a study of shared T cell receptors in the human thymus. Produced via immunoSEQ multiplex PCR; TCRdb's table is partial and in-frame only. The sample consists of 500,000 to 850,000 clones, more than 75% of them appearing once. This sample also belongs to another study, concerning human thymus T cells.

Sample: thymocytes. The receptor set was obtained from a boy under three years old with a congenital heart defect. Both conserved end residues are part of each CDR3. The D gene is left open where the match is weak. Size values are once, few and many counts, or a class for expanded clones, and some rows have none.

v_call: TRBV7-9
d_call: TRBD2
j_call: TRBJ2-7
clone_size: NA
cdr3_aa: CASSLYLAGPSYEQYF
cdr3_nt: TGTGCCAGCAGCTTATATCTAGCGGGGCCTTCCTACGAGCAGTACTTC

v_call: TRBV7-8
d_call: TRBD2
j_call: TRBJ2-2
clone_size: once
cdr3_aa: CASSLVASGRTGELFF
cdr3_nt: TGTGCCAGCAGCTTAGTTGCTAGCGGGAGAACCGGGGAGCTGTTTTTT

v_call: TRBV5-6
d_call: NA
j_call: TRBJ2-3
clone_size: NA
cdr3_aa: CASSLGLSTDTQYF
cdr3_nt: TGTGCCAGCAGCCTCGGACTGAGCACAGATACGCAGTATTTT

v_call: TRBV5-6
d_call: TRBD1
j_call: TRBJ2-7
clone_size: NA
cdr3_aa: CASRARRDRDYEQYF
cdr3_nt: TGTGCCAGCAGAGCACGGCGGGACAGGGATTACGAGCAGTACTTC

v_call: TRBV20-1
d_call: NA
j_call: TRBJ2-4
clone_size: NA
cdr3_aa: CSASQGNIQYF
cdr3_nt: TGCAGTGCTAGTCAGGGGAACATTCAGTACTTC

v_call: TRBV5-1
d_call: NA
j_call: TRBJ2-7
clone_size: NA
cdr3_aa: CASSPSGGPEQYF
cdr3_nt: TGCGCCAGCAGCCCGTCCGGGGGACCCGAGCAGTACTTC

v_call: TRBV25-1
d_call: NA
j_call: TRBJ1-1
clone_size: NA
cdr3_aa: CASSGAQGSSEAFF
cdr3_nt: TGTGCCAGCAGTGGCGCGCAAGGTAGCTCTGAAGCTTTCTTT

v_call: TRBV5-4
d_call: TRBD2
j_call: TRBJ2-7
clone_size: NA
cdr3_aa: CASSTGLAGGPYEQYF
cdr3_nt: TGTGCCAGCAGCACGGGACTAGCGGGAGGGCCTTACGAGCAGTACTTC

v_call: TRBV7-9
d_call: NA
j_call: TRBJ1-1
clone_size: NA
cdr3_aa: CASSPPTELNTEAFF
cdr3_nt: TGTGCCAGCAGCCCCCCGACAGAATTGAACACTGAAGCTTTCTTT

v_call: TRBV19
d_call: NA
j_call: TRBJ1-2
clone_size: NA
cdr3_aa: CASSITGGYTF
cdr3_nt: TGTGCCAGTAGTATAACAGGCGGCTACACCTTC

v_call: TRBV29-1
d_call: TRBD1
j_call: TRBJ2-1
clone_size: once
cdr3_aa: CSVIGTDRGNEQFF
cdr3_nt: TGCAGCGTTATCGGGACTGACAGGGGTAATGAGCAGTTCTTC

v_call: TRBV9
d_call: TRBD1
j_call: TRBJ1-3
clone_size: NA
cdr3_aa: CASSADRVVGGNTIYF
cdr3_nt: TGTGCCAGCAGCGCGGACAGGGTCGTAGGTGGAAACACCATATATTTT

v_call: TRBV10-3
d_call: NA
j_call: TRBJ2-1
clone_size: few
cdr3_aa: CAISEIEGGRNEQFF
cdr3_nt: TGTGCCATCAGTGAGATCGAGGGGGGGCGGAATGAGCAGTTCTTC

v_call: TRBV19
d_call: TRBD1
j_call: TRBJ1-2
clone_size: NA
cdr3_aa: CASSTTDRVYGYTF
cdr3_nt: TGTGCCAGTAGTACGACGGACAGGGTCTATGGCTACACCTTC

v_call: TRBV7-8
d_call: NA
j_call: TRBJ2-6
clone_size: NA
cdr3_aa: CASSLKGYRQACSGANVLTF
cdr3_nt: TGTGCCAGCAGCTTAAAGGGGTATCGGCAGGCCTGCTCTGGGGCCAACGTCCTGACTTTC

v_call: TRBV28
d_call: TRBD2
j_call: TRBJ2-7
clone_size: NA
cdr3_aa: CASRLTSGGYEQYF
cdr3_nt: TGTGCCAGCAGACTAACTAGCGGGGGCTACGAGCAGTACTTC